The 27 T cell receptor beta chains listed next were all sequenced from one sample in a study of T cells in narcolepsy. Some clones are missing from TCRdb's copy, which holds only in-frame ones; the method was immunoSEQ multiplex PCR. The sample lists tens of thousands of clones, roughly 80% occurring once. Sequenced input: memory (CD45RA-) CD4+ T cells from blood. Receptor source: a human donor in good health.

The V call is TRBV6-5, the J call TRBJ2-1; TRBD2 aligns across 9 bases. Germline CDR1 reads MNHEY; CDR2 reads SVGAGI. The CDR3 covers 13 residues. J lost 10 bases, V lost 5 bases, and 6 bases had no gene match. The CDR3 region is CASSLREGGEQFF. The CDR3, as DNA: TGTGCCAGCAGTCTGCGGGAGGGAGGAGAGCAGTTCTTC.

The rearrangement uses TRBV11-2 and TRBJ2-1; the D is unclear. V dropped 6 bases and J dropped 6 bases, with 6 bases sitting between them. CDR1 and CDR2 (germline): SGHAT, FQNNGV. This CDR3 is built from 11 residues. DNA of the CDR3: TGTGCCAGCAGTGAAACCAATGAGCAGTTCTTC. This codes for CASSETNEQFF. Complete variable domain (other parts from reference TRBV11-2 and TRBJ2-1): EAGVAQSPRYKIIEKRQSVAFWCNPISGHATLYWYQQILGQGPKLLIQFQNNGVVDDSQLPKDRFSAERLKGVDSTLKIQPAKLEDSAVYLCASSETNEQFFGPGTRLTVL.

This clone was seen more than once but under ten times. The chain is built from TRBV6-1 and TRBJ2-3; 9 nucleotides line up with TRBD1. Germline-derived CDR1 and CDR2 are MNHNS and SASEGT. The CDR3 is made up of 14 amino acids. Losses at the gene ends were 4 bases for V and 4 bases for J; bases not matched to a gene: 3. CDR3 loop: CASSVGTGSDTQYF. CDR3 nucleotide sequence: TGTGCCAGCAGTGTCGGGACAGGGTCAGATACGCAGTATTTT.

This clone was counted between two and nine times. The chain uses TRBV19 and TRBJ1-2; D unresolved. Germline CDR1 LNHDA, CDR2 SQIVND (reference sequence). This CDR3 contains 14 residues. V was cut by 5 bases and J by 0 bases, with 10 bases left in between. As DNA, the CDR3 is TGTGCCAGTAGTTTAACAGATCCTAACTATGGCTACACCTTC. Translation: CASSLTDPNYGYTF.

The V call is TRBV2, the J call TRBJ2-6; D remains ambiguous. V was pared by 3 bases and J by 2 bases, with 5 bases between. Looked up from germline, CDR1 is SNHLY and CDR2 is FYNNEI. The length of the CDR3 is 14 residues. The CDR3 bases are TGTGCCAGCAGTGAGAGAGCTGGGGCCAACGTCCTGACTTTC. As protein: CASSERAGANVLTF.

The gene calls are TRBV18 and TRBJ2-7; TRBD1 is a possible D gene (6 bases). Trimming removed 6 bases at V and 6 bases at J, with 21 bases between. Germline values: CDR1 KGHSH, CDR2 LQKENI. The CDR3 totals 15 residues. CDR3 bases: TGTGCCAGCTCTCTTACACGGGACACCTCGACCGAGCAGTACTTC. It codes for CASSLTRDTSTEQYF.

V is TRBV30 and J is TRBJ2-3; D is possibly TRBD1 (5 bases). Germline CDR1 reads GTSNPN; CDR2 reads SVGIG (reference sequence). The CDR3 consists of 13 residues. Trimming took off 5 bases at V and 2 bases at J, with 11 bases between the two ends. CDR3 DNA: TGTGCCTGGCGACAGCCCGCCACAGATACGCAGTATTTT. Translation gives CAWRQPATDTQYF.

The CDR3 DNA is TGTGCCAGTAGTAGAACAGGGGGCGAAATGAACACTGAAGCTTTCTTT. Its protein product is CASSRTGGEMNTEAFF. The gene calls are TRBV19 and TRBJ1-1; 9 nucleotides align to TRBD1. The CDR3 extends over 16 amino acids. V shed 4 bases and J 0 bases; nucleotides not matched to a gene: 6. Germline CDR1 LNHDA, CDR2 SQIVND (reference sequence).

This clone was detected a few times. Distinct nucleotide sequences in the sample also encode this CDR3. V gene TRBV19 combines with J gene TRBJ1-4; TRBD1 matches at 8 bases. CDR1 and CDR2 from the germline V gene are LNHDA and SQIVND (reference sequence). This CDR3 contains 16 residues. The junction had 10 bases not matched to a gene; V was cut back by 5 bases and J by 5 bases. The CDR3 DNA reads as TGTGCCAGTAGTCCCCGGGGGGACAGGAGAAATGAAAAACTGTTTTTT. Translation gives CASSPRGDRRNEKLFF.

V gene TRBV10-3 combines with J gene TRBJ1-1; D is ambiguous. The CDR3 loop spans 15 amino acids. CDR1 is ENHRY, CDR2 SYGVKD, per germline. The V end lost 7 bases, the J end lost 0 bases, and 15 bases lay between the germline ends. CDR3 residues: CAIKEDEIMNTEAFF. The CDR3 nucleotides read TGTGCCATCAAAGAGGACGAGATAATGAACACTGAAGCTTTCTTT.

The chain has TRBV7-6 and TRBJ2-1; D call uncertain. The V end lost 0 bases, the J end lost 7 bases, and 7 bases lay between the germline ends. The CDR3 is 13 residues long. Germline V lookup: CDR1 SGHVS, CDR2 FNYEAQ. The CDR3 DNA is TGTGCCAGCAGCTTAGCTGCCAGGAATGAGCAGTTCTTC. It specifies CASSLAARNEQFF.

The chain's CDR3 is CATSRDRTQPQHF. The DNA for the CDR3 is TGTGCCACCAGCAGAGACAGGACCCAGCCCCAGCATTTT. The chain joins TRBV15 to TRBJ1-5; D is unresolved. The CDR3 is 13 amino acids. V was shortened by 0 bases and J by 7 bases, with 7 bases between the two germline ends. Germline assignment: CDR1 LNHNV and CDR2 YYDKDF (reference sequence). The entire variable domain, with the rest obtained from reference TRBV15 and TRBJ1-5, is as follows: DAMVIQNPRYQVTQFGKPVTLSCSQTLNHNVMYWYQQKSSQAPKLLFHYYDKDFNNEADTPDNFQSRRPNTSFCFLDIRSPGLGDTAMYLCATSRDRTQPQHFGDGTRLSIL.

This clone was counted a few times. The chain couples TRBV14 to TRBJ2-3; unclear D gene. Germline V gene lookup returns CDR1 SGHDN and CDR2 FVKESK. The CDR3 has 14 residues. V was shortened by 1 base and J by 4 bases, with 9 bases between the two germline ends. CDR3 in amino acids: CASSQARRSDTQYF. CDR3 coding DNA: TGTGCCAGCAGCCAAGCGAGAAGGTCAGATACGCAGTATTTT.

This sequence joins TRBV5-6 and TRBJ1-2, with D maybe TRBD1 (5 bases). Per germline, CDR1 SGHDT and CDR2 YYEEEE. The CDR3 runs to 12 residues. V lost 5 bases to trimming and J lost 8 bases, with 13 bases between them. The CDR3: CASSPDTGGYTF. CDR3 nucleotide sequence: TGTGCCAGCAGTCCGGACACCGGAGGCTACACCTTC.

The rearrangement links TRBV19 to TRBJ2-2, with 7 bases matching TRBD1. Germline CDR1 and CDR2: LNHDA and SQIVND (reference sequence). The V segment lost 2 bases and the J segment 4 bases; nucleotides outside the gene matches: 4. The CDR3 is 15 residues long. The CDR3 region is CASSIKGAFTGELFF. The CDR3 DNA sequence: TGTGCCAGTAGTATAAAGGGGGCTTTCACCGGGGAGCTGTTTTTT.

The V call is TRBV7-4, the J call TRBJ2-1; a possible D gene is TRBD1 (6 bases). The length of the CDR3 is 12 residues. Germline V gives CDR1 SGHVT, CDR2 SQSDAQ. Trimming removed 5 bases from V and 8 bases from J, with 10 bases in between. CDR3 in DNA: TGTGCCAGCAGCGGGCACAGGGATGAGCAGTTCTTC. It yields the protein CASSGHRDEQFF.

The rearrangement links TRBV6-5 to TRBJ2-7; D unclear. The CDR3 has 13 residues. Germline V gene sequence: CDR1 MNHEY, CDR2 SVGAGI. The V end was cut by 1 base, the J end by 5 bases, with 9 bases between. DNA for the CDR3: TGTGCCAGCAGTTACTTAGGCCGTAACGAGCAGTACTTC. It codes for CASSYLGRNEQYF.

The chain uses TRBV7-9 and TRBJ2-2, with D perhaps TRBD1 (6 bases). The germline CDR1 and CDR2 sequences are SEHNR and FQNEAQ (reference sequence). The CDR3 is 14 residues long. Deletions cut 0 bases from V and 7 bases from J, with 9 bases between. The CDR3 loop is CASSLAGGHGELFF. Here the CDR3 DNA reads TGTGCCAGCAGCTTAGCTGGGGGCCACGGGGAGCTGTTTTTT.

The chain carries TRBV30 and TRBJ1-6, with 9 nucleotides matching TRBD1. The V gene end was trimmed by 3 bases and the J gene end by 11 bases; junction bases not matched to a gene: 14. The germline CDR1 and CDR2 sequences are GTSNPN and SVGIG (reference sequence). The CDR3 consists of 16 residues. CDR3 nucleotides: TGTGCCTGGAGAACGGCCGGGACAGGGAGTAGTCCACCCCTCCACTTT. It encodes CAWRTAGTGSSPPLHF.

The chain employs TRBV5-1 and TRBJ2-5, with D perhaps TRBD1 (7 bases). The germline V gene has CDR1 SGHRS and CDR2 YFSETQ. The V and J ends lost 0 bases and 5 bases respectively, with 14 bases between them. The CDR3 spans 15 residues. Here the CDR3 DNA reads TGCGCCAGCAGCTTGGGACGGACAGGAGGGGAGACCCAGTACTTC. Residues: CASSLGRTGGETQYF.

The CDR3: CASSPTGVSEKLFF. DNA of the CDR3: TGTGCCAGCAGTCCGACAGGGGTTAGTGAAAAACTGTTTTTT. The chain has TRBV2 and TRBJ1-4, with 8 bases that match TRBD1. This CDR3 has 14 residues. Germline values: CDR1 SNHLY, CDR2 FYNNEI. The trim removed 5 bases at V and 7 bases at J, leaving 6 bases unmatched. The variable domain in full, with the rest retrieved from reference TRBV2 and TRBJ1-4, is EPEVTQTPSHQVTQMGQEVILRCVPISNHLYFYWYRQILGQKVEFLVSFYNNEISEKSEIFDDQFSVERPDGSNFTLKIRSTKLEDSAMYFCASSPTGVSEKLFFGSGTQLSVL.

This clone was observed a single time. The chain recombines TRBV6-4 with TRBJ2-1; the D call may be TRBD1 or TRBD2 (6 bases each). Germline V gene data show CDR1 as MRHNA and CDR2 as SNTAGT. The V end lost 3 bases, the J end lost 7 bases, and 19 bases lay between the germline ends. The CDR3 runs to 16 residues. CDR3 amino acids: CASSESGRGARNEQFF. CDR3 DNA sequence: TGTGCCAGCAGTGAATCAGGAAGGGGGGCCCGGAATGAGCAGTTCTTC.

The chain couples TRBV5-1 to TRBJ1-2, with 8 bases identical to TRBD1. CDR1 and CDR2 (germline): SGHRS, YFSETQ. The CDR3 loop spans 18 amino acids. The junction had 12 bases not matched to a gene; V was cut back by 0 bases and J by 2 bases. Written as DNA, the CDR3 is TGCGCCAGCAGCTTGGCCGGACAGGGCGCAACATCCAACTATGGCTACACCTTC. This codes for CASSLAGQGATSNYGYTF.

The chain links TRBV5-6 to TRBJ1-1; D gene uncertain. The CDR3 runs to 11 residues. Germline V gene data show CDR1 as SGHDT and CDR2 as YYEEEE. V was cut by 1 base and J by 7 bases, with 5 bases left in between. The CDR3, as DNA: TGTGCCAGCAGCTTGAACCTTGAAGCTTTCTTT. This encodes CASSLNLEAFF.

The chain links TRBV10-2 to TRBJ1-2, with 7 positions matching TRBD1. The germline V gene has CDR1 WSHSY and CDR2 SAAADI. This CDR3 is 14 amino acids long. V shed 8 bases and J 6 bases; nucleotides not matched to a gene: 12. The CDR3, as DNA: TGCGCCAGCGCCGATGCGGGACAGCACCATGGCTACACCTTC. As protein: CASADAGQHHGYTF.

The genes are TRBV19 and TRBJ1-2; D unclear. The CDR3 sequence is 13 residues long. Trimming took off 6 bases at V and 0 bases at J, with 8 bases between the two ends. Germline CDR1 reads LNHDA; CDR2 reads SQIVND (reference sequence). The CDR3 nucleotides read TGTGCCAGTAGGAACAGCGCTAACTATGGCTACACCTTC. Its protein is CASRNSANYGYTF. Full variable domain (remainder filled in from reference TRBV19 and TRBJ1-2): DGGITQSPKYLFRKEGQNVTLSCEQNLNHDAMYWYRQDPGQGLRLIYYSQIVNDFQKGDIAEGYSVSREKKESFPLTVTSAQKNPTAFYLCASRNSANYGYTFGSGTRLTVV.

This chain joins TRBV5-4 and TRBJ2-7, with no clear D. The germline V gene has CDR1 SGHNT and CDR2 YYREEE (reference sequence). Trimming left V 4 bases short and J 0 bases short, with 8 bases between. The CDR3 loop spans 13 amino acids. The CDR3 DNA sequence: TGTGCCAGCAGCCGGGTGGGCTCCTACGAGCAGTACTTC. This gives the protein CASSRVGSYEQYF.